Below, one T cell receptor beta chain is given with its context. Its antigen is as yet unknown. This CDR3 is 15 amino acids long. Per the germline V gene, CDR1 is LNHDA and CDR2 is SQIVND (reference sequence). V dropped 1 base and J dropped 8; count of bases not matched to a gene: 5. The data were taken from a study of cytomegalovirus exposure and HLA in healthy donors. Study outcomes and limitations: Reportedly, HLA-A and HLA-B alleles of most subjects were accurately predicted from TCR beta.

In the PCR, 60 Vbeta and 13 Jbeta primers were used. Sequencing was performed with immunoSEQ multiplex PCR; in TCRdb, only in-frame clones are kept and a portion is missing. The sample carries over 150,000 clones, around 85% recorded once. The rearrangement links TRBV19 to TRBJ1-4; 9 bases align to TRBD1. The sequence derives from a boy younger than 10 in good health and CMV-seronegative. The sample taken for sequencing was PBMCs. CDR3 loop: CASSIGGQGREKLFF. As DNA, the CDR3 is TGTGCCAGTAGTATAGGGGGACAGGGACGCGAAAAACTGTTTTTT.